These 8 T cell receptor beta chains originate from one sample sequenced in a study of shared clonotypes between healthy human individuals. Only CD45RO-negative cells positively selected for CCR7 counted as naive CD8 cells, so terminally differentiated effector memory CD45RA+ cells were excluded. Some clones are missing from TCRdb's copy, which holds only in-frame ones; the method was immunoSEQ multiplex PCR. The sample has over 2 million clones, approximately 94% seen once; the top ten hold roughly 1%. The sample taken for sequencing was naive CD8+ T cells sorted from blood. These receptors all stem from a man between 18 and 35 years old in good health.

V usage is TRBV29-1 and J usage is TRBJ2-3; D is perhaps TRBD2 (5 bases). The germline gives CDR1 SQVTM, CDR2 ANQGSEA. The V and J ends lost 2 bases and 2 bases respectively, with 8 bases between them. The CDR3 sequence is 13 residues long. CDR3 loop: CSVEMDSTDTQYF. CDR3 DNA: TGCAGCGTTGAAATGGACTCCACAGATACGCAGTATTTT.

The rearrangement uses TRBV5-1 and TRBJ2-7; 7 positions agree with TRBD1. The CDR3 is 14 residues long. The J segment lost 3 bases and the V segment lost 4 bases, leaving 7 bases of the junction unmatched. Germline assignment: CDR1 SGHRS and CDR2 YFSETQ. The CDR3 nucleotides are TGCGCCAGCAGCGAACGGGACAGAGACTACGAGCAGTACTTC. Protein sequence: CASSERDRDYEQYF.

This chain joins TRBV12-5 and TRBJ2-7, with D perhaps being TRBD1 or TRBD2 (5 bases each). Germline loops: CDR1 LGHNT, CDR2 FRNRAP. V lost 3 bases and J 5 bases, leaving 14 bases between the germline ends. This CDR3 spans 14 amino acids. The chain's CDR3 is CASGFPGPRDEQYF. DNA of the CDR3: TGTGCTAGTGGTTTCCCGGGGCCACGGGACGAGCAGTACTTC. Full variable domain (missing parts from reference TRBV12-5 and TRBJ2-7): DARVTQTPRHKVTEMGQEVTMRCQPILGHNTVFWYRQTMMQGLELLAYFRNRAPLDDSGMPKDRFSAEMPDATLATLKIQPSEPRDSAVYFCASGFPGPRDEQYFGPGTRLTVT.

The chain carries TRBV4-1 and TRBJ2-5; weak D call: TRBD1 (6 bases). Germline values: CDR1 MGHRA, CDR2 YSYEKL. V lost 3 bases to trimming and J lost 5 bases, with 16 bases between them. This CDR3 is built from 15 residues. CDR3 amino acids: CASSQGTSRGETQYF. The CDR3 region has the DNA TGCGCCAGCAGCCAGGGGACCTCAAGGGGGGAGACCCAGTACTTC.

The rearrangement uses TRBV27 and TRBJ1-2; 10 bases fit TRBD1. Losses at the gene ends were 2 bases for V and 3 bases for J; bases not matched to a gene: 9. Germline V gene lookup returns CDR1 MNHEY and CDR2 SMNVEV (reference sequence). CDR3 length equals 17 residues. The CDR3 here is CASSLGSGQGRDYGYTF. The CDR3 DNA follows: TGTGCCAGCAGTTTAGGGTCGGGACAGGGGAGGGACTATGGCTACACCTTC.

This chain links TRBV9 with TRBJ2-7, with D unresolved. The V end was cut by 7 bases, the J end by 0 bases, with 17 bases between. The CDR3 spans 15 residues. Germline CDR1 is SGDLS and CDR2 is YYNGEE. CDR3 DNA: TGTGCCAGCCGTGTGTCAGATGACGCCTCCTACGAGCAGTACTTC. Translated, it gives CASRVSDDASYEQYF.

The rearrangement links TRBV28 to TRBJ1-4, with 11 bases that match TRBD1. The trim removed 3 bases at V and 7 bases at J, leaving 7 bases unmatched. CDR3 length equals 16 residues. Germline CDR1 MDHEN, CDR2 SYDVKM. The CDR3 reads CASSFRTGGAFEKLFF. The CDR3 coding sequence is TGTGCCAGCAGTTTCCGGACAGGGGGCGCGTTTGAAAAACTGTTTTTT.

The chain couples TRBV10-3 to TRBJ2-7, with no clear D. There are 15 residues in the CDR3. Germline V CDR1 and CDR2: ENHRY, SYGVKD. Between the trimmed V and J ends, which lost 6 bases and 2 bases, there was a span of 17 bases. The CDR3 sequence: CAISPDRAQTYEQYF. CDR3 in DNA: TGTGCCATCAGCCCAGACCGGGCCCAGACCTACGAGCAGTACTTC.